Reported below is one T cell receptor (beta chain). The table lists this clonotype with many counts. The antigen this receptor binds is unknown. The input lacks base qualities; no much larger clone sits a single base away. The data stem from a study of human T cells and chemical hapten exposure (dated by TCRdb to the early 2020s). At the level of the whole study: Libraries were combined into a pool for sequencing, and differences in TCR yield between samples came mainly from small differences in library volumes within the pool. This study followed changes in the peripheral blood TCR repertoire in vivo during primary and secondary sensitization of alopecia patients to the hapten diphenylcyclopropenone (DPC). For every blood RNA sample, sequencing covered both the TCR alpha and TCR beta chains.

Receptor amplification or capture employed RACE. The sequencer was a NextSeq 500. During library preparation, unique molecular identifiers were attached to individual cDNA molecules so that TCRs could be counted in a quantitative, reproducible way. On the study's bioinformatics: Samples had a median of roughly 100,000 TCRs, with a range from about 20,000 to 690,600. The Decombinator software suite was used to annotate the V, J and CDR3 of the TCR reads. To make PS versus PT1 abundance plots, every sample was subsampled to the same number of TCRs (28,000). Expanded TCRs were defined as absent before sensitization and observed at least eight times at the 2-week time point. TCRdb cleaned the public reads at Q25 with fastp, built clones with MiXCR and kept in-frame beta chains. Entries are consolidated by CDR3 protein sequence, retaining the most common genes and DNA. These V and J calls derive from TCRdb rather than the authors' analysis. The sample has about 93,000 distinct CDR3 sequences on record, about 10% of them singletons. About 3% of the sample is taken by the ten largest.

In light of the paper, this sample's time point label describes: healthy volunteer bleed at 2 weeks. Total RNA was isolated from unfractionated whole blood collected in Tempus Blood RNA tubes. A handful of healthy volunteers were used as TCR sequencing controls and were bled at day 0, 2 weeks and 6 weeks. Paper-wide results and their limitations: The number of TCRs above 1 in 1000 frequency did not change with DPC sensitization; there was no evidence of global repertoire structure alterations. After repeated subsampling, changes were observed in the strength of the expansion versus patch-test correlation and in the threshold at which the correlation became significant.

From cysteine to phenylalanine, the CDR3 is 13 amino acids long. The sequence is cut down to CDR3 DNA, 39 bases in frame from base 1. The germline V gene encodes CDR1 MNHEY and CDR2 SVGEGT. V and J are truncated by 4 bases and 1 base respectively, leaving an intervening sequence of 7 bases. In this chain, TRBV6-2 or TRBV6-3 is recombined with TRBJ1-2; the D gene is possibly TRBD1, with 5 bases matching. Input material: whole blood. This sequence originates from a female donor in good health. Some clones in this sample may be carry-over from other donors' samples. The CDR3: CASSSDSNYGYTF. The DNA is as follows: TGTGCCAGCAGTTCAGACAGTAACTATGGCTACACCTTC.